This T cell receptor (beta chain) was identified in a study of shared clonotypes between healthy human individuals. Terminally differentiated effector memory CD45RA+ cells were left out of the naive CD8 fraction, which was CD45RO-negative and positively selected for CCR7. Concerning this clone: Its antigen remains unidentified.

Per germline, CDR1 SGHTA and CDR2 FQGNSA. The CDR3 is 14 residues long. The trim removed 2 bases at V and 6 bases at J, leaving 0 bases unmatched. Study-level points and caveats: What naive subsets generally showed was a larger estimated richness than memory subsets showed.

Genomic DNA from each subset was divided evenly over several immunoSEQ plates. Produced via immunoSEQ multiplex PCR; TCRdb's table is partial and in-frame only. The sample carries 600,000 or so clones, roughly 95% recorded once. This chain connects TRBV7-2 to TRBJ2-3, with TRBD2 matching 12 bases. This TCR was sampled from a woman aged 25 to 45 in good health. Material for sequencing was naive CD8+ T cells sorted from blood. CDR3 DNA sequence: TGTGCCAGCAGCTTAACTAGCGGGGGGGATACGCAGTATTTT. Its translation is CASSLTSGGDTQYF. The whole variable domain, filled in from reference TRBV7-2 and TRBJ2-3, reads GAGVSQSPSNKVTEKGKDVELRCDPISGHTALYWYRQSLGQGLEFLIYFQGNSAPDKSGLPSDRFSAERTGGSVSTLTIQRTQQEDSAVYLCASSLTSGGDTQYFGPGTRLTVL.